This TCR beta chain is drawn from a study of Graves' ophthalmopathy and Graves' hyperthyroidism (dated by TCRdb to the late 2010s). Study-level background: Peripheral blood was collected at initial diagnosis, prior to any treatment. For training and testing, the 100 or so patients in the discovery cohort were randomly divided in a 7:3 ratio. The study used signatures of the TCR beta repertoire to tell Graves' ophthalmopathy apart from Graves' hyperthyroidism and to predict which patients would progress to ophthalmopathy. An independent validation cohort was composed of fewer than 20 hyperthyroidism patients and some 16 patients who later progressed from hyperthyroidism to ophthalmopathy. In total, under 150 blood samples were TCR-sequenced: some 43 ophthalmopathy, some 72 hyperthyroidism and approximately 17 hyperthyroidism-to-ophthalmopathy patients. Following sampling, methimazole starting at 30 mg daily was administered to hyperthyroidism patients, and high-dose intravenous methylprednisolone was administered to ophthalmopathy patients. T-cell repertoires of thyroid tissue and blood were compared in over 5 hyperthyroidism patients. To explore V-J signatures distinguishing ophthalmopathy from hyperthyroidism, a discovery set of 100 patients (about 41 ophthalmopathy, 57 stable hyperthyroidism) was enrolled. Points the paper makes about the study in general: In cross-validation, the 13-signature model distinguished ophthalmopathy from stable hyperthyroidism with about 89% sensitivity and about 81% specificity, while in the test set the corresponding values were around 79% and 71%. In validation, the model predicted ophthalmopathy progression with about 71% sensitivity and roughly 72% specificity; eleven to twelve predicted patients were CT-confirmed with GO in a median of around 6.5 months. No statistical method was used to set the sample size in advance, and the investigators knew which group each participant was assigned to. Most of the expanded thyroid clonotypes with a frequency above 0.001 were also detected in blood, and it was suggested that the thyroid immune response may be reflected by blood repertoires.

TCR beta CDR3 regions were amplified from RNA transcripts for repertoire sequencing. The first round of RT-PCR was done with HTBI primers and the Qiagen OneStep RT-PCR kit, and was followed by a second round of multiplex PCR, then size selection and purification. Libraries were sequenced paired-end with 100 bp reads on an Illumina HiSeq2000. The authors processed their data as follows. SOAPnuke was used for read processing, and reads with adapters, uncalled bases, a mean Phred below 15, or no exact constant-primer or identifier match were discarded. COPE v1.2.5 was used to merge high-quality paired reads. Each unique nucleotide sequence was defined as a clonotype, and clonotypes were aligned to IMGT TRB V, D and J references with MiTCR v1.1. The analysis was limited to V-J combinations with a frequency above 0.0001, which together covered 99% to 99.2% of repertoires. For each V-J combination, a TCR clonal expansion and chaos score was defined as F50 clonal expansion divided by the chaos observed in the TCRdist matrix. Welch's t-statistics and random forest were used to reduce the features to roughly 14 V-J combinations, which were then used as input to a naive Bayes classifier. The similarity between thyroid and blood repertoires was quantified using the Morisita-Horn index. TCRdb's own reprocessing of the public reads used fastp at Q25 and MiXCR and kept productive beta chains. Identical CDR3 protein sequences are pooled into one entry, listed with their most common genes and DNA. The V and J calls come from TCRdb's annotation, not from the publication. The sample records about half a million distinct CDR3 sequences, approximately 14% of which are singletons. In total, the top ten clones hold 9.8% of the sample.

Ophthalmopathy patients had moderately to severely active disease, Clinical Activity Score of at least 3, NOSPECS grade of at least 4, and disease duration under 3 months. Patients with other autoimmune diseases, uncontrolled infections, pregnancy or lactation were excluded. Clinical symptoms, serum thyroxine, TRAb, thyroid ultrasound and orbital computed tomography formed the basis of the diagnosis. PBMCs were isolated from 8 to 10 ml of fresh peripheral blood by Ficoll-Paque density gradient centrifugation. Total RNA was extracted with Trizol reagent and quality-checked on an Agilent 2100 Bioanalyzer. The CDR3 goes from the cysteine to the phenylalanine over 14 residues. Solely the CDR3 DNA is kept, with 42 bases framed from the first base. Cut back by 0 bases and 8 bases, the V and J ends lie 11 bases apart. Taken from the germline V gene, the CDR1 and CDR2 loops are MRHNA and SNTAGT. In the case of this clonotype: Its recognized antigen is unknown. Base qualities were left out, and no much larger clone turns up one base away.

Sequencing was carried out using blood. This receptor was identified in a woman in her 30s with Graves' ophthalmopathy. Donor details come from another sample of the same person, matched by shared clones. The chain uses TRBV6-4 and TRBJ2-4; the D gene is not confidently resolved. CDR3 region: CASSDSSSSHIQYF. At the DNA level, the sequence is TGTGCCAGCAGTGACTCGAGTAGTAGCCACATTCAGTACTTC.